This TCR beta chain was profiled in a study of shared clonotypes between healthy human individuals. Across the study: Three CD4 naive, three CD4 memory, two CD8 naive and one CD8 memory plate were used per donor. Study outcomes and limitations: Naive CD4 clonotype sharing across several donors was about 5%.

The run depth of the assay was deep. Measured with immunoSEQ multiplex PCR; TCRdb has only the in-frame clones, and not every one. Among approximately 1.9 million clones listed, 80% to 95% were seen once. The naive CD8 population came from CD45RO-negative cells selected for CCR7, without terminally differentiated effector memory CD45RA+ cells. Germline CDR1 SGDLS, CDR2 YYNGEE. The germline V and J ends were trimmed by 4 bases and 0 bases, with 14 bases remaining between them. The length of the CDR3 is 16 residues. Concerning this clone: The antigen is undetermined.

This TCR came from a man aged 18 to 29 in good health. Some clones in this sample may be carry-over from other donors' samples. Sequencing input: naive CD8+ T cells from PBMCs. J is TRBJ1-5 and V is TRBV9; tentative D call: TRBD1 (5 bases). CDR3 in amino acids: CASSPGGPYSNQPQHF. For the CDR3, the DNA is TGTGCCAGCAGCCCGGGGGGACCTTATAGCAATCAGCCCCAGCATTTT.